This T cell receptor (beta chain) comes out of a study of blood T cell repertoires in COVID-19. This CDR3 comprises 14 residues. The germline V and J ends were trimmed by 0 bases and 6 bases, with 9 bases remaining between them. The germline CDR1 and CDR2 sequences are LNHNV and YYDKDF (reference sequence). Everyone who took part was about 18 to 89 years old, and they came from roughly 25 US areas. Cohort 3 recovered donors had two negative PCRs, clearance, or symptom resolution. This clone was detected only a few times. Assay: immunoSEQ multiplex PCR; the TCRdb copy retains only in-frame clones and omits some. The table lists about 270,000 clones, more than 80% of them singletons, with 2% to 3% in the top ten.

Sequenced: PBMCs or T cells enriched from blood (not recorded which). The gene calls are TRBV15 and TRBJ1-5; a weak D match, TRBD1 (5 bases). The TCR was taken from a woman aged 18-29 years who had recovered from COVID-19. CDR3 coding DNA: TGTGCCACCAGCAGAGATTTAGGGGTTCAGCCCCAGCATTTT. It specifies CATSRDLGVQPQHF.